Listed here are 24 T cell receptor beta chains from one sample, sequenced in a study of blood T cell repertoires in COVID-19. The data were produced by immunoSEQ multiplex PCR, yet TCRdb's version contains in-frame clones alone and is incomplete. In the table there are about 280,000 clones, approximately 85% of which are singletons. The sequencing sample was made of peripheral blood. The receptors originated from a man aged 18 to 35 with active or convalescent COVID-19.

The chain couples TRBV11-2 to TRBJ2-3; TRBD2 aligns across 8 bases. The CDR3 sequence is 15 residues long. The V and J ends lost 5 bases and 2 bases, in that order; junction bases with no gene match: 6. Germline CDR1 and CDR2: SGHAT and FQNNGV. The CDR3 reads CASSPTSGNTDTQYF. The CDR3 region has the DNA TGTGCCAGCAGCCCTACTAGCGGAAACACAGATACGCAGTATTTT.

CDR3 DNA sequence: TGTGCCAGCAGTTTAGGGGGGGGCACTGAAGCTTTCTTT. Protein sequence: CASSLGGGTEAFF. V and J are TRBV6-5 and TRBJ1-1; D possibly corresponds to TRBD1 (6 bases). V gave up 4 bases and J gave up 4 bases, with 10 bases separating them. The CDR3 contains 13 residues. Germline V gives CDR1 MNHEY, CDR2 SVGAGI.

The V and J genes are TRBV15 and TRBJ2-3, with TRBD2 identical over 10 bases. J lost 3 bases, V lost 5 bases, and 5 bases had no gene match. CDR1 is LNHNV, CDR2 YYDKDF, per germline (reference sequence). The CDR3 consists of 15 residues. The CDR3 is CATSDQREGTDTQYF. CDR3 nucleotide sequence: TGTGCCACCAGCGACCAGCGGGAGGGGACAGATACGCAGTATTTT. Combining the CDR3 with reference TRBV15 and TRBJ2-3 gives the whole variable domain DAMVIQNPRYQVTQFGKPVTLSCSQTLNHNVMYWYQQKSSQAPKLLFHYYDKDFNNEADTPDNFQSRRPNTSFCFLDIRSPGLGDTAMYLCATSDQREGTDTQYFGPGTRLTVL.

The chain employs TRBV27 and TRBJ2-7; 9 nucleotides match TRBD1. This CDR3 has 15 amino acids. The V gene's germline CDR1 is MNHEY and CDR2 SMNVEV (reference sequence). V lost 6 bases, J lost 2 bases, and 8 bases stayed unmatched. In DNA form, the CDR3 reads TGTGCCAGCAGCCAAACCGGGACAGGGACCTACGAGCAGTACTTC. Residues: CASSQTGTGTYEQYF.

Here the CDR3 reads CANRGGVLYEQYF. CDR3 nucleotide sequence: TGTGCCAACAGGGGAGGGGTTCTGTACGAGCAGTACTTC. The V call is TRBV5-5, the J call TRBJ2-7; D may be TRBD1 or TRBD2 (7 bases each). CDR1 and CDR2 from the germline V gene are SGHKS and YYEKEE (reference sequence). The CDR3 loop spans 13 amino acids. The V end lost 9 bases, the J end lost 4 bases, and 17 bases lay between the germline ends.

The genes are TRBV29-1 and TRBJ2-3; TRBD1 matches 8 bases. This CDR3 comprises 13 residues. The junction had 9 bases not matched to a gene; V was cut back by 7 bases and J by 6 bases. CDR1 and CDR2 from the germline V gene are SQVTM and ANQGSEA. CDR3 DNA: TGCAGCGCCACACGGAGGACAGGGGATACGCAGTATTTT. Protein sequence: CSATRRTGDTQYF.

The genes are TRBV6-5 and TRBJ2-2; no firm D call. The V and J ends lost 0 bases and 0 bases respectively, with 5 bases between them. The CDR3 is 15 amino acids. Germline CDR1 is MNHEY and CDR2 is SVGAGI. CDR3 coding DNA: TGTGCCAGCAGTTACTCTCGCGCGAACACCGGGGAGCTGTTTTTT. Translating gives CASSYSRANTGELFF.

The CDR3 DNA follows: TGTGCCAGCAGTCGACAGGGTTACGAGCAGTACTTC. Protein product: CASSRQGYEQYF. V usage is TRBV6-5 and J usage is TRBJ2-7; 7 nucleotides agree with TRBD1. With 5 bases clipped from V and 4 bases from J, the junction kept 2 bases outside the gene matches. The CDR3 is 12 amino acids. The germline CDR1 and CDR2 sequences are MNHEY and SVGAGI.

The chain links TRBV27 to TRBJ2-3, with D hard to call. In germline, CDR1 is MNHEY, CDR2 SMNVEV (reference sequence). Trimming pared 4 bases from V and 5 bases from J, leaving 13 bases between. CDR3 length: 14 residues. CDR3 amino acids: CASSSQSTGDTQYF. The CDR3, as DNA: TGTGCCAGCAGTTCCCAGTCCACGGGAGATACGCAGTATTTT.

V is TRBV16 and J is TRBJ1-5; D not certain. Germline CDR1 KGHSY, CDR2 FQNENV. This CDR3 contains 15 residues. Trimming shortened V by 4 bases and J by 3 bases, and 13 bases separated the two germline ends. CDR3 coding DNA: TGTGCCAGCAGCCCTCCCCTGGCCCTCAATCAGCCCCAGCATTTT. As protein: CASSPPLALNQPQHF.

This chain joins TRBV7-9 and TRBJ2-7; D perhaps matches TRBD1 (6 bases). The CDR3 consists of 12 residues. Germline V gene sequence: CDR1 SEHNR, CDR2 FQNEAQ (reference sequence). V was shortened by 0 bases and J by 6 bases, with 6 bases between the two germline ends. DNA of the CDR3: TGTGCCAGCAGCTTAGCCAGGGGCGAGCAGTACTTC. Protein sequence: CASSLARGEQYF.

The gene calls are TRBV7-9 and TRBJ1-6; D ambiguous. CDR1 and CDR2 (germline): SEHNR, FQNEAQ (reference sequence). The V end lost 5 bases, the J end lost 10 bases, and 21 bases lay between the germline ends. The CDR3 totals 16 residues. CDR3 protein: CASSTPRARGVSPLHF. The CDR3 DNA is TGTGCCAGCAGCACACCCCGGGCTCGGGGAGTCTCACCCCTCCACTTT.

This chain links TRBV19 with TRBJ1-5; a possible D gene is TRBD1 (6 bases). The germline V gene has CDR1 LNHDA and CDR2 SQIVND (reference sequence). The V end lost 11 bases, the J end lost 2 bases, and 25 bases lay between the germline ends. This CDR3 is built from 17 residues. CDR3 sequence: CASTDSDNRVGNQPQHF. The CDR3 DNA reads TGTGCCTCTACGGATTCGGACAACAGGGTTGGCAATCAGCCCCAGCATTTT.

The CDR3 DNA follows: TGTGCCAGCAGTTACGCCGAAACAGGGACCTATGGCTACACCTTC. This sequence encodes CASSYAETGTYGYTF. The rearrangement uses TRBV6-5 and TRBJ1-2; TRBD1 is a possible D gene (6 bases). This CDR3 is 15 amino acids long. CDR1 and CDR2 (germline): MNHEY, SVGAGI. The V end was cut by 2 bases, the J end by 4 bases, with 14 bases between.

This chain uses TRBV2 with TRBJ1-2; D is perhaps TRBD1 (5 bases). The CDR3 spans 14 residues. Germline lookup yields CDR1 SNHLY and CDR2 FYNNEI. The CDR3 sequence: CATWRDPGSGGYTF. DNA for the CDR3: TGTGCAACCTGGCGGGACCCTGGATCCGGTGGCTACACCTTC.

The chain uses TRBV14 and TRBJ2-6; unclear D gene. This CDR3 is built from 15 residues. Trimming took off 3 bases at V and 0 bases at J, with 6 bases between the two ends. Germline values: CDR1 SGHDN, CDR2 FVKESK. CDR3 region: CASSQYSSGANVLTF. The CDR3 region has the DNA TGTGCCAGCAGCCAGTACAGCTCTGGGGCCAACGTCCTGACTTTC.

For this clone: Other DNA sequences within the sample encode an identical CDR3. CDR3 in amino acids: CASSLGRTGSNQPQHF. CDR3 DNA: TGTGCCAGCAGCTTGGGCAGGACGGGGAGCAATCAGCCCCAGCATTTT. The chain couples TRBV5-6 to TRBJ1-5, with D unresolved. Trimming cost V 0 bases and J 1 base, with 11 bases left between them. The CDR3 has 16 amino acids. Germline values: CDR1 SGHDT, CDR2 YYEEEE.

The V gene is TRBV18, the J gene TRBJ2-3; 10 nucleotides align to TRBD2. The CDR3 is 17 amino acids. Germline lookup yields CDR1 KGHSH and CDR2 LQKENI. V was clipped by 3 bases and J by 1 base; unmatched bases: 7. The CDR3 sequence is CASSPLSSGGGTDTQYF. The CDR3 DNA sequence: TGTGCCAGCTCACCGCTATCTAGCGGGGGCGGCACAGATACGCAGTATTTT.

CDR3 region: CASSESPGGGGEQFF. The CDR3 nucleotides read TGCGCCAGCAGTGAGTCTCCAGGGGGCGGGGGTGAGCAGTTCTTC. This chain connects TRBV10-1 to TRBJ2-1; possible D gene TRBD1, 8 bases. CDR3 length equals 15 residues. Germline V lookup: CDR1 WNHNN, CDR2 SYGVQD (reference sequence). V lost 0 bases and J lost 9, with 15 bases in between.

V is TRBV19 and J is TRBJ2-1, with 14 bases identical to TRBD2. V dropped 1 base and J dropped 10; count of bases not matched to a gene: 3. Germline assignment: CDR1 LNHDA and CDR2 SQIVND (reference sequence). This CDR3 region has 15 residues. DNA of the CDR3: TGTGCCAGTAGTATAGGACTAGCGGGGGGGAACGAGCAGTTCTTC. This codes for CASSIGLAGGNEQFF.

The chain recombines TRBV27 with TRBJ1-5; 7 nucleotides line up with TRBD1. Germline-derived CDR1 and CDR2 are MNHEY and SMNVEV (reference sequence). CDR3 length: 13 residues. Unmatched junction bases numbered 1, after V lost 4 bases and J lost 4 bases. The CDR3 sequence is CASSYRGNQPQHF. DNA for the CDR3: TGTGCCAGCAGTTACAGGGGTAATCAGCCCCAGCATTTT.

The CDR3 protein is CASSDPETSGATPSSYNEQFF. The CDR3 nucleotides read TGTGCCAGCAGTGACCCCGAGACTAGCGGGGCTACCCCAAGCTCCTACAATGAGCAGTTCTTC. The J gene is TRBJ2-1, the V gene TRBV2, with 11 bases lining up with TRBD2. Germline V CDR1 and CDR2: SNHLY, FYNNEI. The CDR3 loop spans 21 amino acids. V dropped 3 bases and J dropped 0; count of bases not matched to a gene: 16.

The gene calls are TRBV5-1 and TRBJ2-3; 8 bases align to TRBD2. The junction had 6 bases not matched to a gene; V was cut back by 0 bases and J by 3 bases. Germline lookup yields CDR1 SGHRS and CDR2 YFSETQ. The CDR3 spans 16 residues. The CDR3 protein is CASSLGAGGATDTQYF. Here the CDR3 DNA reads TGCGCCAGCAGCTTGGGGGCGGGGGGCGCGACAGATACGCAGTATTTT.

The chain carries TRBV2 and TRBJ2-1; perhaps TRBD1 as D (5 bases). The germline V and J ends were trimmed by 5 bases and 10 bases, with 12 bases remaining between them. Germline V gives CDR1 SNHLY, CDR2 FYNNEI. The CDR3 runs to 12 residues. CDR3: CASSWSSGEQFF. The CDR3 DNA sequence: TGTGCCAGCAGTTGGTCATCAGGGGAGCAGTTCTTC.